The sequence of this TCR beta chain was determined in a study of PD-1 blockade in classical Hodgkin lymphoma. This clone was counted only a few times. Antigen unknown. V lost 5 bases and J lost 9, with 14 bases in between. The CDR3 loop spans 14 amino acids. Germline CDR1 is MDHEN and CDR2 is SYDVKM. Using immunoSEQ multiplex PCR, the repertoire was profiled, and TCRdb retains in-frame clones only, with some absent. The table shows tens of thousands of clones, with just over 90% occurring only once. Findings and caveats of the study: Relative to healthy donors, newly diagnosed patients reportedly had lower baseline TCR diversity, which was reported as lower still in relapsed/refractory patients. Researchers reported that CD4+ TCR diversity, though not CD8+, rose significantly by C4D1.

Time point indicated: cycle 4 day 1 (C4D1), after 6 weeks of nivolumab. In every patient, relapse followed autologous stem cell transplantation, while exposure to brentuximab vedotin differed. The chain recombines TRBV28 with TRBJ1-6; a weak D match, TRBD1 (5 bases). The sequenced sample was peripheral blood mononuclear cells (PBMCs), obtained before the fourth cycle of nivolumab. This TCR was sampled from a human donor with classical Hodgkin lymphoma. CDR3 sequence: CASSAAGVGSPLHF. CDR3 DNA sequence: TGTGCCAGCAGTGCCGCGGGGGTAGGTTCACCCCTCCACTTT.